A single sample is the source of the 13 T cell receptor beta chains below, sequenced in a study of blood T cell repertoires in COVID-19. Method: immunoSEQ multiplex PCR; TCRdb's copy keeps in-frame clones and lacks some. There are 110,000 to 150,000 clones in the sample; roughly 80% occur only once, and roughly 3.6% lies in the top ten. The sample consisted of peripheral blood. All receptors come from a man between 65 and 80 years old who had recovered from COVID-19.

This sequence joins TRBV6-2 or TRBV6-3 and TRBJ2-4; D not resolved. This CDR3 region has 15 residues. V was shortened by 1 base and J by 3 bases, with 10 bases between the two germline ends. Germline V gene sequence: CDR1 MNHEY, CDR2 SVGEGT. Written as DNA, the CDR3 is TGTGCCAGCAGTTACTTTGCCCCCAGCAAAAACATTCAGTACTTC. It is translated as CASSYFAPSKNIQYF.

This clone occurred once. V and J are TRBV11-2 and TRBJ1-2, with D possibly TRBD1 on 6 matching bases. The CDR3 is 13 residues long. With 3 bases removed from V and 4 bases from J, the gap between germline ends came to 9 bases. The germline V gene has CDR1 SGHAT and CDR2 FQNNGV. For the CDR3, the DNA is TGTGCCAGCAGCTTCCTCAGGGGCTATGGCTACACCTTC. Translating it yields CASSFLRGYGYTF. Full variable domain (missing parts from reference TRBV11-2 and TRBJ1-2): EAGVAQSPRYKIIEKRQSVAFWCNPISGHATLYWYQQILGQGPKLLIQFQNNGVVDDSQLPKDRFSAERLKGVDSTLKIQPAKLEDSAVYLCASSFLRGYGYTFGSGTRLTVV.

The chain combines TRBV18 with TRBJ2-7, with D possibly TRBD2 on 6 matching bases. The CDR3 length is 22 residues. Looked up from germline, CDR1 is KGHSH and CDR2 is LQKENI. V dropped 0 bases and J dropped 4 bases, with 34 bases sitting between them. In DNA form, the CDR3 reads TGTGCCAGCTCACCACCAATGGGCCCCGGACGGGACTCGGGACTGCACCGATACGAGCAGTACTTC. It is translated as CASSPPMGPGRDSGLHRYEQYF.

V usage is TRBV6-2 or TRBV6-3 and J usage is TRBJ2-7; 10 bases line up with TRBD2. This CDR3 region has 20 residues. J lost 3 bases, V lost 3 bases, and 20 bases had no gene match. Germline V CDR1 and CDR2: MNHEY, SVGEGT. CDR3 sequence: CASSYVTSGLRPTVIYEQYF. CDR3 coding DNA: TGTGCCAGCAGTTATGTGACTAGCGGGCTAAGACCCACAGTCATCTACGAGCAGTACTTC.

The chain uses TRBV7-2 and TRBJ2-5, with 14 bases matching TRBD2. CDR3 length: 19 amino acids. Germline V gene data show CDR1 as SGHTA and CDR2 as FQGNSA. J gave up 4 bases and V 1 base, and 11 bases lay outside the gene matches. The CDR3 bases are TGTGCCAGCAGCTTAGAACCAGGGATGGGACTAGCGGGAGTAGAGACCCAGTACTTC. Residues: CASSLEPGMGLAGVETQYF. Drawing the rest from reference TRBV7-2 and TRBJ2-5, the complete variable domain is GAGVSQSPSNKVTEKGKDVELRCDPISGHTALYWYRQSLGQGLEFLIYFQGNSAPDKSGLPSDRFSAERTGGSVSTLTIQRTQQEDSAVYLCASSLEPGMGLAGVETQYFGPGTRLLVL.

This clone was seen just once. The chain couples TRBV9 to TRBJ2-7; 13 nucleotides align to TRBD2. V shed 2 bases and J 5 bases; nucleotides not matched to a gene: 4. The CDR3 runs 15 residues. Germline-derived CDR1 and CDR2 are SGDLS and YYNGEE. CDR3 in DNA: TGTGCCAGCAGCGTTGGGACTAGCGGGAAAGACGAGCAGTACTTC. This sequence encodes CASSVGTSGKDEQYF.

V and J are TRBV29-1 and TRBJ2-5, with TRBD2 identical over 9 bases. The CDR3 has 14 residues. Germline assignment: CDR1 SQVTM and CDR2 ANQGSEA. The J segment lost 5 bases and the V segment lost 4 bases, leaving 8 bases of the junction unmatched. The CDR3 nucleotides read TGCAGCGTTGTTCTAGCGGGATCGATCGAGACCCAGTACTTC. Translating gives CSVVLAGSIETQYF. The full variable domain, rest sourced from reference TRBV29-1 and TRBJ2-5, is SAVISQKPSRDICQRGTSLTIQCQVDSQVTMMFWYRQQPGQSLTLIATANQGSEATYESGFVIDKFPISRPNLTFSTLTVSNMSPEDSSIYLCSVVLAGSIETQYFGPGTRLLVL.

The J gene is TRBJ2-7, the V gene TRBV15; D is perhaps TRBD1 (5 bases). Trimming removed 4 bases from V and 0 bases from J, with 10 bases in between. Germline V gene data show CDR1 as LNHNV and CDR2 as YYDKDF (reference sequence). CDR3 size: 14 residues. This chain's CDR3 is CATSIGVGSYEQYF. CDR3 in DNA: TGTGCCACCAGCATAGGGGTTGGCTCCTACGAGCAGTACTTC.

The rearrangement joins TRBV5-1 to TRBJ2-7; TRBD1 matches at 8 bases. The CDR3 consists of 15 residues. V lost 0 bases to trimming and J lost 1 base; unmatched junction nucleotides: 3. CDR1 and CDR2 from the germline V gene are SGHRS and YFSETQ. The CDR3, as DNA: TGCGCCAGCAGCTTGGAGGGACAGGTATCCTACGAGCAGTACTTC. This gives the protein CASSLEGQVSYEQYF.

This rearrangement joins TRBV2 to TRBJ1-3; 8 nucleotides match TRBD1. With V trimmed by 2 bases and J by 4 bases, 7 bases remained unmatched. Germline CDR1 is SNHLY and CDR2 is FYNNEI. The CDR3 spans 16 residues. The CDR3 loop is CASSENPTGVGNTIYF. The CDR3 region has the DNA TGTGCCAGCAGTGAAAACCCGACAGGGGTGGGAAACACCATATATTTT.

This chain uses TRBV7-9 with TRBJ2-1; 8 bases match TRBD1. Unmatched junction bases numbered 4, after V lost 3 bases and J lost 3 bases. Germline CDR1 is SEHNR and CDR2 is FQNEAQ (reference sequence). CDR3 length: 15 amino acids. The CDR3: CASSLTGDLYNEQFF. The CDR3, as DNA: TGTGCCAGCAGCTTGACAGGGGACCTCTACAATGAGCAGTTCTTC.

The rearrangement links TRBV19 to TRBJ2-1, with 9 bases that match TRBD2. The CDR3 has 15 residues. Trimming took 6 bases from V and 7 from J; bases not matched to a gene: 10. Germline CDR1 LNHDA, CDR2 SQIVND (reference sequence). The chain's CDR3 is CASRDIGTSLNEQFF. Here the CDR3 DNA reads TGTGCCAGTAGGGATATCGGGACTAGCCTTAATGAGCAGTTCTTC.

This chain links TRBV7-2 with TRBJ2-3; tentatively, D is TRBD1 (6 bases). Looked up from germline, CDR1 is SGHTA and CDR2 is FQGNSA. Between the trimmed V and J ends, which lost 6 bases and 3 bases, there was a span of 16 bases. The CDR3 has 15 residues. CDR3 sequence reads: CASRSTGTLTDTQYF. CDR3 nucleotides: TGTGCCAGCAGGTCGACCGGGACACTGACAGATACGCAGTATTTT.